The clone carrying this T cell receptor beta chain was picked up many times. Treatment was busulfan-fludarabine conditioning, a marrow graft, and cyclophosphamide on days +3 and +4. The sample belongs to a study of T cells after posttransplantation cyclophosphamide. CDR3 length: 15 amino acids. Germline CDR1 and CDR2: MNHNY and SVGAGI (reference sequence). The V end was cut by 4 bases, the J end by 5 bases, with 18 bases between. Sequenced by immunoSEQ multiplex PCR; TCRdb stores in-frame clones only, minus some. Singletons are absent from the sample, which has roughly 8,000 clones. The V gene is TRBV6-6, the J gene TRBJ2-7; D remains ambiguous. The source is a female patient aged 60 or older who received an allogeneic stem cell transplant from an unrelated donor, was CMV-positive, and had acute GVHD only. Certain T cells may be donor cells from the graft. The sequences come from PBMCs, collected 94 days after allogeneic stem cell transplant with posttransplant cyclophosphamide. The CDR3: CASSSGRLLPHEQYF. The CDR3 DNA reads TGTGCCAGCAGTTCTGGTAGACTGCTTCCCCACGAGCAGTACTTC.